The 10 T cell receptor beta chains presented below share a single source sample, sequenced in a study of Tregs in tolerant kidney transplant recipients. Mixed chimerism was transient after nonmyeloablative marrow transplants from related graft donors. The protocol was immunoSEQ multiplex PCR, while the TCRdb copy is restricted to in-frame clones and leaves out a portion. The table has 74,000 or so clones, roughly nine tenths seen once. The sequencing used CD4+ T cells from blood (PBMCs), collected 24 months after the transplant. Receptors originate from a human patient who received a combined kidney and bone marrow transplant. Part of the T cell pool may stem from the graft donor.

CDR3 sequence reads: CASSHTGGSGYTF. Here the CDR3 DNA reads TGTGCCAGCAGTCATACAGGGGGCTCTGGCTACACCTTC. The chain is built from TRBV7-9 and TRBJ1-2, with 9 bases fitting TRBD1. From germline, CDR1 is SEHNR and CDR2 FQNEAQ (reference sequence). The CDR3 sequence is 13 residues long. Trimming at V came to 6 bases and at J to 7 bases, leaving 6 bases not matched to a gene.

This chain joins TRBV10-3 and TRBJ2-7; D might be TRBD2 (6 bases). The CDR3 contains 17 residues. V dropped 0 bases and J dropped 2 bases, with 17 bases sitting between them. Germline-derived CDR1 and CDR2 are ENHRY and SYGVKD. The CDR3 protein is CAISESNFWTNAYEQYF. The CDR3 DNA reads as TGTGCCATCAGTGAGTCGAATTTTTGGACTAACGCCTACGAGCAGTACTTC.

CDR3 residues: CASSSHPSGGKETQYF. The CDR3 nucleotides read TGCGCCAGCAGTTCACATCCTAGCGGGGGAAAAGAGACCCAGTACTTC. The V and J genes are TRBV4-3 and TRBJ2-5, with TRBD2 matching 10 bases. The CDR3 runs 16 residues. Germline CDR1 LGHNA, CDR2 YSLEER. Losses at the gene ends were 6 bases for V and 3 bases for J; bases not matched to a gene: 10.

With respect to this clone: The sample has other DNA sequences that encode this CDR3 too. The chain recombines TRBV30 with TRBJ1-6, with D possibly TRBD1 on 5 matching bases. The V and J ends lost 8 bases and 1 base respectively, with 18 bases between them. CDR1 is GTSNPN and CDR2 is SVGIG in the germline V gene (reference sequence). This CDR3 region has 16 residues. CDR3 DNA: TGTGCCGGACGCCCAGGAGGGGTATCCTATAATTCACCCCTCCACTTT. Protein: CAGRPGGVSYNSPLHF.

The rearrangement joins TRBV9 to TRBJ2-1, with TRBD2 matching 11 bases. The CDR3 covers 18 residues. Per the germline V gene, CDR1 is SGDLS and CDR2 is YYNGEE. V shed 0 bases and J 5 bases; nucleotides not matched to a gene: 10. The CDR3 nucleotides read TGTGCCAGCAGCGTAGGAGGAACTAGCGGGAGTAGAGACAATGAGCAGTTCTTC. Translating gives CASSVGGTSGSRDNEQFF. Complete variable domain (other parts from reference TRBV9 and TRBJ2-1): DSGVTQTPKHLITATGQRVTLRCSPRSGDLSVYWYQQSLDQGLQFLIQYYNGEERAKGNILERFSAQQFPDLHSELNLSSLELGDSALYFCASSVGGTSGSRDNEQFFGPGTRLTVL.

The CDR3 DNA sequence: TGTGCCAGCAGCCTTATATCGAGCACAGATACGCAGTATTTT. Translated: CASSLISSTDTQYF. This chain joins TRBV7-3 and TRBJ2-3; D not certain. Germline V gene data show CDR1 as SGHTA and CDR2 as FQGTGA. This CDR3 is built from 14 residues. Trimming shortened V by 5 bases and J by 0 bases, and 9 bases separated the two germline ends.

The chain carries TRBV5-1 and TRBJ2-1; D is undetermined. CDR1 and CDR2 from the germline V gene are SGHRS and YFSETQ. The CDR3 contains 12 residues. Trimming shortened V by 1 base and J by 8 bases, and 7 bases separated the two germline ends. CDR3 in DNA: TGCGCCAGCAGCTTGTCTTTAGATGAGCAGTTCTTC. Translation: CASSLSLDEQFF.

The chain employs TRBV10-3 and TRBJ2-7, with a possible D match to TRBD1 (5 bases). The CDR3 consists of 14 residues. The germline gives CDR1 ENHRY, CDR2 SYGVKD. The V end was cut by 10 bases, the J end by 7 bases, with 23 bases between. CDR3 sequence reads: CATDPAAGLGEQYF. Here the CDR3 DNA reads TGTGCCACCGACCCTGCGGCAGGGCTAGGAGAGCAGTACTTC.

The J gene is TRBJ2-3, the V gene TRBV5-6; 15 bases agree with TRBD2. Germline-derived CDR1 and CDR2 are SGHDT and YYEEEE. This CDR3 has 18 amino acids. Trimming at V came to 4 bases and at J to 2 bases, leaving 8 bases not matched to a gene. The CDR3, as DNA: TGTGCCAGCAGCGGGGGACTAGCGGGAGGTACGGACACAGATACGCAGTATTTT. Protein: CASSGGLAGGTDTDTQYF.

The chain is built from TRBV5-1 and TRBJ2-5, with D tentatively TRBD2 (6 bases). Trimming stripped 4 bases from V and 5 bases from J, with 18 bases between. The CDR3 is made up of 15 amino acids. Germline CDR1 is SGHRS and CDR2 is YFSETQ. The CDR3 is CASSPPKQGLETQYF. For the CDR3, the DNA is TGCGCCAGCAGCCCACCAAAGCAGGGACTTGAGACCCAGTACTTC.